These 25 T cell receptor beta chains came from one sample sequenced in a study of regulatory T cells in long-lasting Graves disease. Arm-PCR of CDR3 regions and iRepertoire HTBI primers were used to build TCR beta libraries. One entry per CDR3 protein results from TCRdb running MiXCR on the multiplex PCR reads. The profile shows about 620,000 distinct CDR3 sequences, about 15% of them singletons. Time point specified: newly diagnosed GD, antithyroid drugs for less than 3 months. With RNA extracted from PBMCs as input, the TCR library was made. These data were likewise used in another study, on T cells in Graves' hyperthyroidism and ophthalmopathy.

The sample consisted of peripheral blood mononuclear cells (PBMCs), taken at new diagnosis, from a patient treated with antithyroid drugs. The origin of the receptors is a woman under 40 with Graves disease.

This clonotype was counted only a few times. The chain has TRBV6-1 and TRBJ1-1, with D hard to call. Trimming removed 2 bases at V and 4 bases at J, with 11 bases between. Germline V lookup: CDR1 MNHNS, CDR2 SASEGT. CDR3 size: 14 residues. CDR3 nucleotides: TGTGCCAGCAGTGAACCGCCGGGCGCCACTGAAGCTTTCTTT. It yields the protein CASSEPPGATEAFF.

CDR3 loop: CASSLSPGTRTGELFF. The CDR3 nucleotides are TGCGCCAGCAGCCTGAGTCCCGGGACTAGGACCGGGGAGCTGTTTTTT. The genes are TRBV4-1 and TRBJ2-2; TRBD2 aligns across 8 bases. Germline loops: CDR1 MGHRA, CDR2 YSYEKL. The CDR3 is 16 residues long. The V segment lost 4 bases and the J segment 5 bases; nucleotides outside the gene matches: 9.

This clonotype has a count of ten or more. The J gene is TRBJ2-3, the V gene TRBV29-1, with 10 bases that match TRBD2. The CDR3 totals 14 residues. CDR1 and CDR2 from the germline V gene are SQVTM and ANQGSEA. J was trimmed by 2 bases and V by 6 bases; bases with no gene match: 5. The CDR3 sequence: CSVKREGDTDTQYF. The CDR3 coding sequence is TGCAGCGTCAAGCGGGAGGGCGACACAGATACGCAGTATTTT.

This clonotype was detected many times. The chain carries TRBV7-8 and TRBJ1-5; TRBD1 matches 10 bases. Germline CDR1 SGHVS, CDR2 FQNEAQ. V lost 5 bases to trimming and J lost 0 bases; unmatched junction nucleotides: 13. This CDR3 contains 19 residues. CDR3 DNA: TGTGCCAGCAGCCGTGCCGGGACAGGGGTAGCGGTTAGCAATCAGCCCCAGCATTTT. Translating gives CASSRAGTGVAVSNQPQHF.

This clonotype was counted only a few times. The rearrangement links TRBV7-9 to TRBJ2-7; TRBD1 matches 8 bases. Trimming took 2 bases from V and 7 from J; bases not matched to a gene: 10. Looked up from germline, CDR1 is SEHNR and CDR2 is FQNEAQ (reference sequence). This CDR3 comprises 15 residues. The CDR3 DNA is TGTGCCAGCAGCTTAAGCACAGGGGGGACGGGAGAGCAGTACTTC. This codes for CASSLSTGGTGEQYF. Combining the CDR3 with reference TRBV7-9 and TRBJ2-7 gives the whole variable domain DTGVSQNPRHKITKRGQNVTFRCDPISEHNRLYWYRQTLGQGPEFLTYFQNEAQLEKSRLLSDRFSAERPKGSFSTLEIQRTEQGDSAMYLCASSLSTGGTGEQYFGPGTRLTVT.

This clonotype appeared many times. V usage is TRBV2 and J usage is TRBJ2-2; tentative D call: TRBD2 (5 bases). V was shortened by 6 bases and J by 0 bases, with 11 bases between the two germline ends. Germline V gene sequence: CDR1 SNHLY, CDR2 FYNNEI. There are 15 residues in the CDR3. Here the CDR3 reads CASRGSLANTGELFF. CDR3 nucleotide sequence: TGTGCCAGCAGGGGGAGTTTAGCGAACACCGGGGAGCTGTTTTTT.

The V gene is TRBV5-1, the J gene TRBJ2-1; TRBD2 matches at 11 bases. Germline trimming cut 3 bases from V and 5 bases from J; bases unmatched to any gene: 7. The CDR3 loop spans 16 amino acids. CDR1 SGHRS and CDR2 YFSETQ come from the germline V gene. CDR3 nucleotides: TGCGCCAGCAGCTCAATAGCGGGAGGGCTGAACAATGAGCAGTTCTTC. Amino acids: CASSSIAGGLNNEQFF.

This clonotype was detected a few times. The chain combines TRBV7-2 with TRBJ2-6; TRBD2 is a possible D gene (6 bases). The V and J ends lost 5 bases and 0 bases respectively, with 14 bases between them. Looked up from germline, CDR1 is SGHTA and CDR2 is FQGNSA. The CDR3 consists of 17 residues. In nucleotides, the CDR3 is TGTGCCAGCAGCCCCCGGGCGGGGACCTCTGGGGCCAACGTCCTGACTTTC. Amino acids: CASSPRAGTSGANVLTF.

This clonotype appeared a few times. CDR3 sequence: CASMRTGRGENEKLFF. As DNA, the CDR3 is TGCGCCAGCATGCGGACAGGGAGAGGGGAAAATGAAAAACTGTTTTTT. The rearrangement uses TRBV5-1 and TRBJ1-4; 8 bases align to TRBD1. Per the germline V gene, CDR1 is SGHRS and CDR2 is YFSETQ. The V and J ends lost 6 bases and 5 bases, in that order; junction bases with no gene match: 12. The CDR3 has 16 residues. The full variable domain, completed using reference TRBV5-1 and TRBJ1-4, is KAGVTQTPRYLIKTRGQQVTLSCSPISGHRSVSWYQQTPGQGLQFLFEYFSETQRNKGNFPGRFSGRQFSNSRSEMNVSTLELGDSALYLCASMRTGRGENEKLFFGSGTQLSVL.

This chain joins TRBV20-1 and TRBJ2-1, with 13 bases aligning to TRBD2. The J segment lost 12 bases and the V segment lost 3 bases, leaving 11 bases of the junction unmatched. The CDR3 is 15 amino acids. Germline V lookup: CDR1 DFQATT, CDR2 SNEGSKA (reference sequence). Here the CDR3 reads CSASPPQGLAGPQFF. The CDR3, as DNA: TGCAGTGCTAGCCCCCCCCAGGGACTAGCGGGACCGCAGTTCTTC.

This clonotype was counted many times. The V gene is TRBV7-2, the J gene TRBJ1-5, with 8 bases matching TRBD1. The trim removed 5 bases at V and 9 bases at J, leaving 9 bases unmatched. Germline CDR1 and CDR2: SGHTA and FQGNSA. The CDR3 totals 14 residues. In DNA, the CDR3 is TGTGCCAGCAGCCGGGACAGGCACGCAGGGCCCCAGCATTTT. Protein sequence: CASSRDRHAGPQHF. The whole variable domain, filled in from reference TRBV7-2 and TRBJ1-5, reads GAGVSQSPSNKVTEKGKDVELRCDPISGHTALYWYRQSLGQGLEFLIYFQGNSAPDKSGLPSDRFSAERTGGSVSTLTIQRTQQEDSAVYLCASSRDRHAGPQHFGDGTRLSIL.

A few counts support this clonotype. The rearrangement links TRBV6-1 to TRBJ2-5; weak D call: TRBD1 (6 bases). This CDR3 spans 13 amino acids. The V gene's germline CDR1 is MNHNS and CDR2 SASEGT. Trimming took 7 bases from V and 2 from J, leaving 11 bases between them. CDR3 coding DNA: TGTGCCAGCATCGAGACAGGTCAAGAGACCCAGTACTTC. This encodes CASIETGQETQYF.

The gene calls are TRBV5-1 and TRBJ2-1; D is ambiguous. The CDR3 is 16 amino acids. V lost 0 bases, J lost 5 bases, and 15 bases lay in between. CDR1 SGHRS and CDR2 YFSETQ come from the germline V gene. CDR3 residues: CASSLGGQNGNNEQFF. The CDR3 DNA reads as TGCGCCAGCAGCTTGGGGGGTCAGAACGGAAACAATGAGCAGTTCTTC.

CDR3 nucleotide sequence: TGTGCCAGCAGCCAGCTGTCCGGGACTACCACAGATACGCAGTATTTT. Translation: CASSQLSGTTTDTQYF. The J gene is TRBJ2-3, the V gene TRBV5-6, with 7 bases that match TRBD2. Germline CDR1 is SGHDT and CDR2 is YYEEEE. V lost 4 bases, J lost 2 bases, and 10 bases stayed unmatched. This CDR3 is 16 amino acids long.

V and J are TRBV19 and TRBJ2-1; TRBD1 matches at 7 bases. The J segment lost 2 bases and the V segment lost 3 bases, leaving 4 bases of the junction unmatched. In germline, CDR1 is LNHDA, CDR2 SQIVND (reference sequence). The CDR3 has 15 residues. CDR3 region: CASSIVGTAYNEQFF. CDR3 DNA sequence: TGTGCCAGTAGTATTGTCGGGACAGCCTACAATGAGCAGTTCTTC.

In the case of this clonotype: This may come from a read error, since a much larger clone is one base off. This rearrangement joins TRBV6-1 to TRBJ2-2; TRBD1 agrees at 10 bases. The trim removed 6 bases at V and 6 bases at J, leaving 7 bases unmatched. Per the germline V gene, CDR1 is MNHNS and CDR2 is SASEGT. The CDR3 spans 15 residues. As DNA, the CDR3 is TGTGCCAGCAGCAACCGGGACAGGGGAGCCGGGGAGCTGTTTTTT. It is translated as CASSNRDRGAGELFF.

The CDR3 reads CASTRAGEKLFF. The CDR3 region has the DNA TGTGCCAGCACCAGGGCTGGTGAAAAACTGTTTTTT. This sequence joins TRBV6-1 and TRBJ1-4; TRBD1 might be the D (5 bases). The CDR3 extends over 12 amino acids. CDR1 MNHNS and CDR2 SASEGT come from the germline V gene. V lost 7 bases to trimming and J lost 7 bases, with 10 bases between them.

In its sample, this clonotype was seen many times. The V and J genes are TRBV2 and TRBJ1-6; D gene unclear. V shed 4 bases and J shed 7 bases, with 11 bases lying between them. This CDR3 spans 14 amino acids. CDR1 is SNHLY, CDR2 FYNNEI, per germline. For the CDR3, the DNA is TGTGCCAGCAGTGTTCATACGGCAAATTCACCCCTCCACTTT. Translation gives CASSVHTANSPLHF. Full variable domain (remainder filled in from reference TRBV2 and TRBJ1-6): EPEVTQTPSHQVTQMGQEVILRCVPISNHLYFYWYRQILGQKVEFLVSFYNNEISEKSEIFDDQFSVERPDGSNFTLKIRSTKLEDSAMYFCASSVHTANSPLHFGNGTRLTVT.

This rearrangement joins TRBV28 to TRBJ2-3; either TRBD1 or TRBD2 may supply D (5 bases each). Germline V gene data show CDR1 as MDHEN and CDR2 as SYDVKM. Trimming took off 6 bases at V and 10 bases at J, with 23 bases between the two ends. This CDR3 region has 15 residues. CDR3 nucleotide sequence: TGTGCCAGCAGCACTTCCTTCGCCGGGACCGGTCCGCAGTATTTT. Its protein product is CASSTSFAGTGPQYF. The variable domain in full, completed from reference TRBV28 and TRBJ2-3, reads DVKVTQSSRYLVKRTGEKVFLECVQDMDHENMFWYRQDPGLGLRLIYFSYDVKMKEKGDIPEGYSVSREKKERFSLILESASTNQTSMYLCASSTSFAGTGPQYFGPGTRLTVL.

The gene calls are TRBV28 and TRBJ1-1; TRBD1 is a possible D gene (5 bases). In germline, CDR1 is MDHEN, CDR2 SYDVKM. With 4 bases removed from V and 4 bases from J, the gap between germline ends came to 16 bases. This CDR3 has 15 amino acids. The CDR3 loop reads CASSSLPQGSTEAFF. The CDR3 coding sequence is TGTGCCAGCAGTTCCTTACCCCAGGGCAGCACTGAAGCTTTCTTT.

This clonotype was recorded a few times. The CDR3 reads CAWSLRTSLYNEQFF. The CDR3 DNA sequence: TGTGCCTGGAGCCTAAGGACTAGCCTCTACAATGAGCAGTTCTTC. V is TRBV30 and J is TRBJ2-1; 8 nucleotides match TRBD2. Germline CDR1 is GTSNPN and CDR2 is SVGIG (reference sequence). Trimming at V came to 3 bases and at J to 3 bases, leaving 7 bases not matched to a gene. The CDR3 totals 15 residues. Combining the CDR3 with reference TRBV30 and TRBJ2-1 gives the whole variable domain SQTIHQWPATLVQPVGSPLSLECTVEGTSNPNLYWYRQAAGRGLQLLFYSVGIGQISSEVPQNLSASRPQDRQFILSSKKLLLSDSGFYLCAWSLRTSLYNEQFFGPGTRLTVL.

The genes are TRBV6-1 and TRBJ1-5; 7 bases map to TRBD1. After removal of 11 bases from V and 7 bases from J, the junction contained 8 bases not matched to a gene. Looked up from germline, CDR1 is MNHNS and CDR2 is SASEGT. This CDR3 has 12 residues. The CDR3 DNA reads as TGTGCCGCCCGACAGGGAACCCAGCCCCAGCATTTT. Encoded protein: CAARQGTQPQHF.

The chain's CDR3 is CASSLLSGGIDTGELFF. CDR3 in DNA: TGTGCCAGCAGCTTATTATCAGGGGGCATAGACACCGGGGAGCTGTTTTTT. The V and J genes are TRBV11-1 and TRBJ2-2, with 8 bases that match TRBD1. The CDR3 consists of 17 residues. V shed 2 bases and J 3 bases; nucleotides not matched to a gene: 8. The V gene's germline CDR1 is SGHAT and CDR2 FQDESV (reference sequence). Full variable domain (rest looked up from reference TRBV11-1 and TRBJ2-2): EAEVAQSPRYKITEKSQAVAFWCDPISGHATLYWYRQILGQGPELLVQFQDESVVDDSQLPKDRFSAERLKGVDSTLKIQPAELGDSAMYLCASSLLSGGIDTGELFFGEGSRLTVL.

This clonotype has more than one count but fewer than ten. The DNA for the CDR3 is TGCAGTGCGCAACTCCTACAGGGGGGCGACTATGGCTACACCTTC. It yields the protein CSAQLLQGGDYGYTF. The chain carries TRBV20-1 and TRBJ1-2, with TRBD1 matching over 8 bases. V shed 6 bases and J 3 bases; nucleotides not matched to a gene: 12. The CDR3 runs 15 residues. Germline CDR1 DFQATT, CDR2 SNEGSKA (reference sequence).

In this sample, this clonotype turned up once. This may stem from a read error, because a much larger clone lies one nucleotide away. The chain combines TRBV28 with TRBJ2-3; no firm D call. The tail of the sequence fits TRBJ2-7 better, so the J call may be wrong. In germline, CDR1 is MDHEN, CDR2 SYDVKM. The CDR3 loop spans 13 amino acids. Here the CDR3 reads CASGRVGRYEQYF. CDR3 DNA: TGTGCCAGCGGTAGGGTCGGACGCTACGAGCAGTACTTC.